Shown below are 18 T cell receptor beta chains from a single sample sequenced in a study of regulatory T cells. Antigens for these TCRs are unknown. Points from the study as a whole: In CD3G-deficient patients, conventional CD4+ T cells were enriched for hydrophobic CDR3 residues at positions 6 and 7.

Primers: 52 TRBV forward and 13 TRBJ reverse. Repertoires were generated with immunoSEQ multiplex PCR, while TCRdb's copy carries only in-frame clones and drops some. This sample has 30,000 to 40,000 clones; about nine tenths occur once, and the top ten carry more than 2%. Specimen: conventional CD4+ T cells sorted from blood. The receptors derive from a person aged 18-35 years with CD3G deficiency.

The rearrangement uses TRBV28 and TRBJ1-1; maybe TRBD1 (6 bases). The CDR3 length is 14 residues. The germline CDR1 and CDR2 sequences are MDHEN and SYDVKM. V was pared by 6 bases and J by 4 bases, with 15 bases between. CDR3 in amino acids: CASSLGTRATEAFF. DNA of the CDR3: TGTGCCAGCAGCCTAGGGACACGTGCCACTGAAGCTTTCTTT.

The chain couples TRBV10-3 to TRBJ1-3; D is undetermined. V gave up 1 base and J gave up 2 bases, with 6 bases separating them. Germline V gene data show CDR1 as ENHRY and CDR2 as SYGVKD. This CDR3 is built from 14 residues. The CDR3 loop reads CAISEFHTGNTIYF. For the CDR3, the DNA is TGTGCCATCAGTGAGTTCCATACTGGAAACACCATATATTTT.

The chain couples TRBV2 to TRBJ2-7; D is unclear. CDR1 and CDR2 from the germline V gene are SNHLY and FYNNEI. CDR3 length equals 12 residues. V lost 1 base, J lost 2 bases, and 3 bases lay in between. CDR3 sequence reads: CASSEGPYEQYF. DNA for the CDR3: TGTGCCAGCAGTGAAGGACCCTACGAGCAGTACTTC.

The rearrangement uses TRBV7-7 and TRBJ1-3, with D unclear. Per germline, CDR1 SSHAT and CDR2 FNYEAQ (reference sequence). The CDR3 is 18 amino acids. Trimming left V 4 bases short and J 0 bases short, with 19 bases between. The CDR3 DNA sequence: TGTGCCAGCAGCTCCAAGGGAAACCGCGGGAGCTCTGGAAACACCATATATTTT. It codes for CASSSKGNRGSSGNTIYF.

This chain uses TRBV19 with TRBJ2-6; tentatively, D is TRBD2 (5 bases). The CDR3 has 16 amino acids. Looked up from germline, CDR1 is LNHDA and CDR2 is SQIVND (reference sequence). The ends were cut back, 4 bases at V and 3 bases at J, with 13 bases in the middle. Here the CDR3 reads CASSKGWRFGANVLTF. Here the CDR3 DNA reads TGTGCCAGTAGTAAGGGTTGGAGGTTTGGGGCCAACGTCCTGACTTTC.

CDR3 in amino acids: CASSLGRILTDTQYF. DNA of the CDR3: TGCGCCAGCAGCTTGGGACGGATTCTCACAGATACGCAGTATTTT. This chain connects TRBV5-1 to TRBJ2-3; D not resolved. V dropped 0 bases and J dropped 2 bases, with 10 bases sitting between them. Germline lookup yields CDR1 SGHRS and CDR2 YFSETQ. This CDR3 has 15 residues. The complete variable domain, with remaining parts taken from reference TRBV5-1 and TRBJ2-3, reads KAGVTQTPRYLIKTRGQQVTLSCSPISGHRSVSWYQQTPGQGLQFLFEYFSETQRNKGNFPGRFSGRQFSNSRSEMNVSTLELGDSALYLCASSLGRILTDTQYFGPGTRLTVL.

CDR3 coding DNA: TGTGCCAGCAGCCGTCTAGGTTCTGGGGCCAACGTCCTGACTTTC. Encoded protein: CASSRLGSGANVLTF. The chain recombines TRBV7-9 with TRBJ2-6; D not certain. Germline CDR1 SEHNR, CDR2 FQNEAQ (reference sequence). Trimming cost V 5 bases and J 1 base, with 9 bases left between them. This CDR3 has 15 residues. The full variable domain, rest sourced from reference TRBV7-9 and TRBJ2-6, is DTGVSQNPRHKITKRGQNVTFRCDPISEHNRLYWYRQTLGQGPEFLTYFQNEAQLEKSRLLSDRFSAERPKGSFSTLEIQRTEQGDSAMYLCASSRLGSGANVLTFGAGSRLTVL.

This chain connects TRBV7-9 to TRBJ1-2; D is uncertain. The germline V gene has CDR1 SEHNR and CDR2 FQNEAQ (reference sequence). CDR3 length equals 16 residues. V lost 0 bases, J lost 9 bases, and 20 bases lay in between. CDR3 amino acids: CASSLASGVRTPSYTF. The CDR3 bases are TGTGCCAGCAGCTTAGCATCGGGCGTCCGGACTCCTAGCTACACCTTC.

CDR3 bases: TGTGCCAGCAGCTTATTTCTAGCGGGATCCGAGACCCAGTACTTC. Translating it yields CASSLFLAGSETQYF. The rearrangement joins TRBV7-9 to TRBJ2-5, with TRBD2 matching over 9 bases. Germline V gene data show CDR1 as SEHNR and CDR2 as FQNEAQ (reference sequence). The CDR3 is made up of 15 amino acids. V trimming: 2 bases; J trimming: 5 bases; junction bases outside the gene matches: 6.

This chain connects TRBV6-1 to TRBJ1-4; D perhaps matches TRBD1 (5 bases). The CDR3 totals 14 residues. V lost 4 bases, J lost 3 bases, and 9 bases lay in between. CDR1 and CDR2 (germline): MNHNS, SASEGT. In DNA, the CDR3 is TGTGCCAGCAGTGTCGGGGGGGCTAATGAAAAACTGTTTTTT. It is translated as CASSVGGANEKLFF.

This clone was recorded only once. The V gene is TRBV5-1, the J gene TRBJ2-1, with TRBD2 matching 9 bases. The V and J ends lost 0 bases and 4 bases, in that order; junction bases with no gene match: 2. In germline, CDR1 is SGHRS, CDR2 YFSETQ. This CDR3 has 15 amino acids. The CDR3: CASSLGLAAYNEQFF. Here the CDR3 DNA reads TGCGCCAGCAGCTTGGGACTAGCGGCTTACAATGAGCAGTTCTTC.

This chain connects TRBV5-1 to TRBJ2-2; D gene ambiguous. This CDR3 contains 14 residues. V gave up 1 base and J gave up 4 bases, with 8 bases separating them. Per the germline V gene, CDR1 is SGHRS and CDR2 is YFSETQ. CDR3 in DNA: TGCGCCAGCAGCTTGAACCCCGGCACCGGGGAGCTGTTTTTT. It codes for CASSLNPGTGELFF.

The gene calls are TRBV6-6 and TRBJ2-1; D not certain. The germline V gene encodes CDR1 MNHNY and CDR2 SVGAGI (reference sequence). V was pared by 6 bases and J by 7 bases, with 10 bases between. This CDR3 is built from 12 residues. The CDR3 sequence is CASSPSNNEQFF. The CDR3, as DNA: TGTGCCAGCAGCCCTAGTAATAATGAGCAGTTCTTC.

The J gene is TRBJ2-3, the V gene TRBV10-3; the D gene could be TRBD1 or TRBD2 (5 bases each). There are 16 residues in the CDR3. Trimming pared 5 bases from V and 5 bases from J, leaving 20 bases between. Germline loops: CDR1 ENHRY, CDR2 SYGVKD. Here the CDR3 reads CAISPSQGQGLDTQYF. CDR3 nucleotide sequence: TGTGCCATCAGTCCATCTCAAGGACAAGGACTAGATACGCAGTATTTT.

The gene calls are TRBV18 and TRBJ1-2, with D unresolved. This CDR3 is 13 amino acids long. The V and J ends lost 3 bases and 3 bases respectively, with 8 bases between them. The germline V gene encodes CDR1 KGHSH and CDR2 LQKENI. The CDR3, as DNA: TGTGCCAGCTCACCCGGGCCCCACTATGGCTACACCTTC. Protein sequence: CASSPGPHYGYTF.

The chain couples TRBV5-1 to TRBJ1-1; TRBD1 is a possible D gene (5 bases). CDR1 and CDR2 from the germline V gene are SGHRS and YFSETQ. The CDR3 is 15 residues long. Trimming took off 7 bases at V and 1 base at J, with 17 bases between the two ends. The CDR3 loop is CASRLDQGTNTEAFF. The CDR3 DNA is TGCGCCAGCCGCCTGGACCAGGGCACGAACACTGAAGCTTTCTTT.

CDR3 sequence (DNA): TGCGCCAGCAGCCGGACAGGGGGTTACTATGGCTACACCTTC. Protein: CASSRTGGYYGYTF. The chain joins TRBV5-1 to TRBJ1-2, with TRBD1 matching over 10 bases. The V gene end was trimmed by 4 bases and the J gene end by 3 bases; junction bases not matched to a gene: 3. Germline V lookup: CDR1 SGHRS, CDR2 YFSETQ. The CDR3 totals 14 residues.

The chain recombines TRBV7-3 with TRBJ2-1, with D unclear. CDR3 length equals 16 residues. V dropped 5 bases and J dropped 4 bases, with 18 bases sitting between them. Germline CDR1 and CDR2: SGHTA and FQGTGA. The CDR3 loop reads CASSQLTPASYNEQFF. The CDR3 nucleotides read TGTGCCAGCAGCCAATTGACCCCCGCCTCTTACAATGAGCAGTTCTTC.